Ten or more counts support the clone carrying this TCR beta chain. V was pared by 6 bases and J by 11 bases, with 20 bases between. The CDR3 covers 14 residues. The germline CDR1 and CDR2 sequences are MDHEN and SYDVKM. The data were taken from a study of human T cells and chemical hapten exposure. Across the study: Small discrepancies in pooled library volume mainly accounted for the varying TCR yields per sample.

TCRdb redid the calling of the RACE reads with MiXCR, one entry per CDR3 protein. The table has roughly 84,000 distinct CDR3 sequences, about 10% seen once. As to time point: patch test 2, 6 weeks after DPC sensitization. Treatment reported: therapeutic diphenylcyclopropenone sensitization with weekly scalp DPC. The chain couples TRBV28 to TRBJ1-5; the D gene is possibly TRBD1 (5 bases). The sample was whole blood, taken in connection with sensitization to the hapten diphenylcyclopropenone (DPC). The clonotype originates from a woman aged 45 to 65 with alopecia areata. Some clones in this sample may be carry-over from other donors' samples. CDR3: CASSPYWEPGAQHF. Here the CDR3 DNA reads TGTGCCAGCAGCCCCTATTGGGAGCCGGGGGCCCAGCATTTT.